These 14 T cell receptor beta chains came from one sample sequenced in a study of T cell responses to AZD1222 COVID-19 vaccine. TCRdb's table, derived via immunoSEQ multiplex PCR, lists solely in-frame clones and lacks some. This sample has 90,000 to 150,000 clones, with more than 75% found just once. Source: peripheral blood, taken on day 0 of AZD1222 vaccination. The receptors here all came from an adult in good health.

V usage is TRBV10-3 and J usage is TRBJ2-5; TRBD1 aligns across 12 bases. CDR1 and CDR2 from the germline V gene are ENHRY and SYGVKD. CDR3 length equals 14 residues. Losses at the gene ends were 6 bases for V and 5 bases for J; bases not matched to a gene: 4. CDR3 nucleotide sequence: TGTGCCATCAGGGAGGGACAGGGGGCCGAGACCCAGTACTTC. Translated: CAIREGQGAETQYF.

The V and J genes are TRBV10-3 and TRBJ1-2; TRBD1 agrees at 11 bases. The germline gives CDR1 ENHRY, CDR2 SYGVKD. This CDR3 is built from 20 residues. Germline trimming cut 3 bases from V and 0 bases from J; bases unmatched to any gene: 15. The CDR3 sequence: CAISDSRPRDRGNANYGYTF. CDR3 bases: TGTGCCATCAGTGATAGCAGACCCCGGGACAGGGGGAACGCTAACTATGGCTACACCTTC.

The chain joins TRBV19 to TRBJ1-2; D is perhaps TRBD1 (5 bases). Germline CDR1 and CDR2: LNHDA and SQIVND (reference sequence). Trimming stripped 5 bases from V and 3 bases from J, with 22 bases between. The CDR3 covers 17 residues. CDR3 DNA sequence: TGTGCCAGTAGTCCGTCGTGGTCGGGGCAAGGCGACTATGGCTACACCTTC. Encoded protein: CASSPSWSGQGDYGYTF.

This chain connects TRBV7-3 to TRBJ1-2; a possible D gene is TRBD1 (5 bases). The V and J ends lost 1 base and 8 bases respectively, with 14 bases between them. Germline-derived CDR1 and CDR2 are SGHTA and FQGTGA. This CDR3 is built from 14 residues. The CDR3 spells CASSLNVLGGGYTF. The CDR3 nucleotides are TGTGCCAGCAGCTTAAACGTCTTGGGGGGAGGCTACACCTTC.

This chain joins TRBV9 and TRBJ2-7, with D unclear. The V and J ends lost 0 bases and 4 bases respectively, with 8 bases between them. Germline V gives CDR1 SGDLS, CDR2 YYNGEE. This CDR3 region has 13 residues. The CDR3 loop reads CASSVGPGYEQYF. The CDR3 DNA sequence: TGTGCCAGCAGCGTAGGGCCTGGGTACGAGCAGTACTTC.

This rearrangement joins TRBV6-2 or TRBV6-3 to TRBJ1-1; 9 bases match TRBD1. Germline V CDR1 and CDR2: MNHEY, SVGEGT. This CDR3 comprises 14 residues. V lost 4 bases, J lost 5 bases, and 5 bases stayed unmatched. The CDR3: CASSWDRVRTEAFF. The DNA of the CDR3 is TGTGCCAGCAGTTGGGACAGGGTAAGAACTGAAGCTTTCTTT.

V gene TRBV19 combines with J gene TRBJ2-7, with 10 nucleotides matching TRBD1. This CDR3 has 14 amino acids. The germline CDR1 and CDR2 sequences are LNHDA and SQIVND (reference sequence). J was trimmed by 5 bases and V by 8 bases; bases with no gene match: 9. The CDR3 DNA reads as TGTGCCAGTGGACCCGGGACAGGGGTCCACGAGCAGTACTTC. This translates into CASGPGTGVHEQYF. Filled out from reference TRBV19 and TRBJ2-7, the complete variable domain reads DGGITQSPKYLFRKEGQNVTLSCEQNLNHDAMYWYRQDPGQGLRLIYYSQIVNDFQKGDIAEGYSVSREKKESFPLTVTSAQKNPTAFYLCASGPGTGVHEQYFGPGTRLTVT.

The V call is TRBV19, the J call TRBJ1-2; unclear D gene. Germline V gene data show CDR1 as LNHDA and CDR2 as SQIVND (reference sequence). V lost 2 bases, J lost 4 bases, and 20 bases lay in between. The CDR3 spans 17 residues. CDR3 amino acids: CASSISLRHEDFYGYTF. CDR3 bases: TGTGCCAGTAGTATAAGCCTAAGACACGAAGACTTCTATGGCTACACCTTC.

V is TRBV11-3 and J is TRBJ1-1; no definite D call. The germline V and J ends were trimmed by 5 bases and 5 bases, with 12 bases remaining between them. Germline CDR1 and CDR2: SGHNT and YENEEA. The CDR3 length is 13 residues. In DNA form, the CDR3 reads TGTGCCAGCAGCCACAAAGGTGGAACTGAAGCTTTCTTT. Protein: CASSHKGGTEAFF.

J is TRBJ2-7 and V is TRBV7-9, with a tentative D call TRBD2 (6 bases). CDR1 is SEHNR and CDR2 is FQNEAQ in the germline V gene (reference sequence). The CDR3 sequence is 16 residues long. V gave up 1 base and J gave up 2 bases, with 15 bases separating them. The CDR3 region is CASSLGRGVGTYEQYF. The CDR3 DNA is TGTGCCAGCAGCTTAGGGCGGGGAGTTGGGACCTACGAGCAGTACTTC.

The table lists this clone with many counts. This chain joins TRBV2 and TRBJ2-2; 11 positions agree with TRBD2. CDR1 is SNHLY and CDR2 is FYNNEI in the germline V gene. V shed 6 bases, J shed 1 base, and the junction held 10 bases outside the gene matches. The length of the CDR3 is 18 residues. The CDR3 DNA reads TGTGCCAGCAGGGGAGCTAGCGGGGGGATGGGGAACACCGGGGAGCTGTTTTTT. Translation: CASRGASGGMGNTGELFF.

V is TRBV5-1 and J is TRBJ1-4; tentatively, D is TRBD1 (6 bases). Germline V gives CDR1 SGHRS, CDR2 YFSETQ. V dropped 2 bases and J dropped 5 bases, with 7 bases sitting between them. This CDR3 is 13 amino acids long. CDR3 in DNA: TGCGCCAGCAGCTTTGGACAGAATGAAAAACTGTTTTTT. Amino acids: CASSFGQNEKLFF.

The rearrangement joins TRBV4-2 to TRBJ2-2; 8 nucleotides line up with TRBD2. V shed 2 bases, J shed 7 bases, and the junction held 9 bases outside the gene matches. This CDR3 is built from 16 residues. Germline V gene data show CDR1 as LGHNA and CDR2 as YNFKEQ. The DNA for the CDR3 is TGTGCCAGCAGCCAACCGGGGGGGCCCTCGGGCGGGGAGCTGTTTTTT. Its protein is CASSQPGGPSGGELFF.

This rearrangement joins TRBV6-4 to TRBJ2-2, with D unresolved. V was shortened by 4 bases and J by 6 bases, with 9 bases between the two germline ends. Per germline, CDR1 MRHNA and CDR2 SNTAGT. The CDR3 covers 13 residues. The CDR3 bases are TGTGCCAGCAGTGTGGACGGCGCCGGGGAGCTGTTTTTT. Protein product: CASSVDGAGELFF.